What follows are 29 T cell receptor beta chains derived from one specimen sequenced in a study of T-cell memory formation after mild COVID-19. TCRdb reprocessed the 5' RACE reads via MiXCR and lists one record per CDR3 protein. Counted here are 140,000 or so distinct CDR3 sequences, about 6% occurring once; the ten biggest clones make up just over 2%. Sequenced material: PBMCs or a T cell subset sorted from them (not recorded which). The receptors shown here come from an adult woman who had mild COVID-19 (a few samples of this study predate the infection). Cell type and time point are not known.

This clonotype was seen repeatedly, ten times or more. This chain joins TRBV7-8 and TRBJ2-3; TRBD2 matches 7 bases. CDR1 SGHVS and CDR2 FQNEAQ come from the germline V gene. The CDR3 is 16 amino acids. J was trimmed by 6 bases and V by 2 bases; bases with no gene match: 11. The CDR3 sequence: CASSLWRGGSRDTQYF. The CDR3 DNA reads TGTGCCAGCAGCTTATGGAGAGGCGGGAGCAGGGATACGCAGTATTTT. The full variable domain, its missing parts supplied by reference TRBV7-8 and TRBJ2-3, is GAGVSQSPRYKVAKRGQDVALRCDPISGHVSLFWYQQALGQGPEFLTYFQNEAQLDKSGLPSDRFFAERPEGSVSTLKIQRTQQEDSAVYLCASSLWRGGSRDTQYFGPGTRLTVL.

The CDR3 spells CAWTSLVPGLENIQYF. CDR3 DNA: TGTGCCTGGACGTCTTTGGTTCCCGGACTGGAGAACATTCAGTACTTC. The V gene is TRBV30, the J gene TRBJ2-4; D might be TRBD2 (5 bases). Deletions cut 4 bases from V and 7 bases from J, with 23 bases between. This CDR3 is 16 amino acids long. Germline V gives CDR1 GTSNPN, CDR2 SVGIG (reference sequence).

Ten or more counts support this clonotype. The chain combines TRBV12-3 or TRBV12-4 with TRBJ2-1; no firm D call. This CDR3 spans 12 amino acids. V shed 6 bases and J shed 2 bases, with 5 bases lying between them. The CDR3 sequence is CASSGPYNEQFF. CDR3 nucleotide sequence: TGTGCCAGCAGCGGCCCCTACAATGAGCAGTTCTTC.

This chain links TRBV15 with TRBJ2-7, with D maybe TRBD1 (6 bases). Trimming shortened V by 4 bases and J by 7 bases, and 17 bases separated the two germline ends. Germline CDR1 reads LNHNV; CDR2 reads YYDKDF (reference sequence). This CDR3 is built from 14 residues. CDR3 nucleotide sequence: TGTGCCACCAGCATTCGACAGGCCCTTGGGGAGCAGTACTTC. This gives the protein CATSIRQALGEQYF.

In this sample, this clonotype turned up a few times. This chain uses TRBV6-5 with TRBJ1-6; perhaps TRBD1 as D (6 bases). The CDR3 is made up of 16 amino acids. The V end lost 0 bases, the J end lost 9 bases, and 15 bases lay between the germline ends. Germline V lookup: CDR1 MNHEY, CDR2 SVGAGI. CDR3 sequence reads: CASSYSRGRDGSPLHF. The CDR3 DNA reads TGTGCCAGCAGTTACTCGCGGGGGCGAGACGGTTCACCCCTCCACTTT.

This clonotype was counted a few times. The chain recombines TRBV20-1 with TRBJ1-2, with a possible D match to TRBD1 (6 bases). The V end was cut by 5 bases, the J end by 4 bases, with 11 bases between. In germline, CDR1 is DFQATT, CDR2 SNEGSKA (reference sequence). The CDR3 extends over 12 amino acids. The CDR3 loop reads CSALDRSYGYTF. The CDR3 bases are TGCAGTGCTCTCGACAGGAGCTATGGCTACACCTTC.

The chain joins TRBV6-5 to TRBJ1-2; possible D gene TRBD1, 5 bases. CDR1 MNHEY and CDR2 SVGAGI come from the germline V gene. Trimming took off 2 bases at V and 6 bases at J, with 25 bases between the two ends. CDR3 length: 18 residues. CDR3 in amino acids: CASSYLAPREGAGDGYTF. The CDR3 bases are TGTGCCAGCAGTTACCTAGCCCCAAGGGAAGGGGCGGGAGATGGCTACACCTTC.

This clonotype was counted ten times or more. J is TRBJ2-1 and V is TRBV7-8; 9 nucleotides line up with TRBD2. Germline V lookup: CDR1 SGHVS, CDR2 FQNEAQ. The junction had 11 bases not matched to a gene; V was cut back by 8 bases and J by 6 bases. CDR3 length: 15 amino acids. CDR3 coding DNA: TGTGCCAGCGTCAGCGGGAGGTGGTTTTCCAATGAGCAGTTCTTC. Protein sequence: CASVSGRWFSNEQFF.

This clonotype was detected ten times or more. CDR3 residues: CSASKARGANQPQHF. The CDR3 nucleotides read TGCAGTGCTAGTAAGGCCAGGGGTGCGAATCAGCCCCAGCATTTT. This chain joins TRBV20-1 and TRBJ1-5, with a weak D call TRBD1 (6 bases). From germline, CDR1 is DFQATT and CDR2 SNEGSKA (reference sequence). This CDR3 contains 15 residues. V was clipped by 3 bases and J by 4 bases, with 16 bases between them.

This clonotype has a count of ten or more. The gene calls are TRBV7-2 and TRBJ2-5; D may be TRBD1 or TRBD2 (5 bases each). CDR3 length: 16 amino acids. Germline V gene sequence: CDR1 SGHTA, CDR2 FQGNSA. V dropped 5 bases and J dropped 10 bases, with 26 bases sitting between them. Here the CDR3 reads CASSISGTRPRLRQYF. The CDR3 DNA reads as TGTGCCAGCAGCATCTCCGGGACGAGGCCAAGATTGCGCCAGTACTTC.

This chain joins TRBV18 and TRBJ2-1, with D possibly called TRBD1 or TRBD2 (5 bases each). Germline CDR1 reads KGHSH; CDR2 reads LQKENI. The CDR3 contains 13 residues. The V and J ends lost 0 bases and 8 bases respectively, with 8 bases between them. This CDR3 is CASSPPWGHEQFF. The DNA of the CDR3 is TGTGCCAGCTCACCACCATGGGGACATGAGCAGTTCTTC.

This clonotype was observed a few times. The DNA for the CDR3 is TGTGCCACCAGTGATTACGGGACAGGCGTGAACACCGGGGAGCTGTTTTTT. Its protein is CATSDYGTGVNTGELFF. The genes are TRBV24-1 and TRBJ2-2; 8 bases align to TRBD1. J gave up 1 base and V 2 bases, and 5 bases lay outside the gene matches. The CDR3 totals 17 residues. Per the germline V gene, CDR1 is KGHDR and CDR2 is SFDVKD.

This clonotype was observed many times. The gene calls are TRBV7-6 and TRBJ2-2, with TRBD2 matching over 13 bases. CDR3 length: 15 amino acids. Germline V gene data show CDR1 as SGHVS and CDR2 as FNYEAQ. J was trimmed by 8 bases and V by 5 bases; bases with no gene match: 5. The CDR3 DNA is TGTGCCAGCAGCACGACTAGCGGGAGGTGGGGGGAGCTGTTTTTT. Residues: CASSTTSGRWGELFF.

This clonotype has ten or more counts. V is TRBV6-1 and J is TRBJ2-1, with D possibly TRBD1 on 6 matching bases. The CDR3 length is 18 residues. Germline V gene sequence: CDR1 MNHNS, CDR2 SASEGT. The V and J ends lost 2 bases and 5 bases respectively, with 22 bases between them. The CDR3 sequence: CASSEWATGINADNEQFF. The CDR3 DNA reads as TGTGCCAGCAGTGAATGGGCGACAGGTATTAACGCAGACAATGAGCAGTTCTTC.

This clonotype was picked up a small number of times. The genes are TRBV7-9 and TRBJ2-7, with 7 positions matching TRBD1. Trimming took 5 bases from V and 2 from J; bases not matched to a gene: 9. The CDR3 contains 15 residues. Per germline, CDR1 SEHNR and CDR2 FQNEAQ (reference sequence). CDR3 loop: CASSPRPGQPYEQYF. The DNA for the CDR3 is TGTGCCAGCAGCCCTCGACCGGGACAGCCCTACGAGCAGTACTTC.

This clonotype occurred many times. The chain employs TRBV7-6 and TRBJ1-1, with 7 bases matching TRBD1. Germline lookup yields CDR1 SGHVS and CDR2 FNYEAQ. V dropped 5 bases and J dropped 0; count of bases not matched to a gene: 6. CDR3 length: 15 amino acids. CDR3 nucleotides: TGTGCCAGCAGCCCGGGACAGATGCTGAACACTGAAGCTTTCTTT. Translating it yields CASSPGQMLNTEAFF.

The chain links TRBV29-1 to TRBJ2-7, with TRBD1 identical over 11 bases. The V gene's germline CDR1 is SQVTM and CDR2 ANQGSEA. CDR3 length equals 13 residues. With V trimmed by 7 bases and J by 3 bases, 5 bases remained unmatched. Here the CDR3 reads CSARTGGIYEQYF. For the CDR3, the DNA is TGCAGCGCTAGGACAGGGGGCATCTACGAGCAGTACTTC.

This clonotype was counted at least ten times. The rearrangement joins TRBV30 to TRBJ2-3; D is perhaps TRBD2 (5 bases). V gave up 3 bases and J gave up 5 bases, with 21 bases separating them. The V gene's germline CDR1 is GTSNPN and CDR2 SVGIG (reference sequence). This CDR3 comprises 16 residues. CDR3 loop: CAWRKAPGYAVDTQYF. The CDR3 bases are TGTGCCTGGAGAAAAGCCCCGGGATACGCTGTAGATACGCAGTATTTT.

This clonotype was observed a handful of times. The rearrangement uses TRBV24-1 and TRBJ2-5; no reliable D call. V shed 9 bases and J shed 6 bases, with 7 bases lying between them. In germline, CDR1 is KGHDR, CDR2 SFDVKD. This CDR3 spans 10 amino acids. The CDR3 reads CATVHKTQYF. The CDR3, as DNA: TGTGCCACCGTCCACAAGACCCAGTACTTC.

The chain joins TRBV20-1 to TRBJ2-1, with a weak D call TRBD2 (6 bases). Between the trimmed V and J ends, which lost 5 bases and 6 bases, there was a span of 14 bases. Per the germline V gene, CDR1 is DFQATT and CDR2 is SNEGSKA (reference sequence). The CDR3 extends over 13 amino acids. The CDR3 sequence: CSAPWAGINEQFF. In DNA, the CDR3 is TGCAGTGCTCCCTGGGCGGGGATCAATGAGCAGTTCTTC.

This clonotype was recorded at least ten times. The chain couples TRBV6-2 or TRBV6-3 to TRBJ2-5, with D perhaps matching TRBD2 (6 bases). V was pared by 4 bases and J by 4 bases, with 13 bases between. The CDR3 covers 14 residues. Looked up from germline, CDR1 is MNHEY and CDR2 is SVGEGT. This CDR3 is CASSSIRRAETQYF. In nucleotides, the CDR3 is TGTGCCAGCAGTTCAATCAGGAGGGCAGAGACCCAGTACTTC.

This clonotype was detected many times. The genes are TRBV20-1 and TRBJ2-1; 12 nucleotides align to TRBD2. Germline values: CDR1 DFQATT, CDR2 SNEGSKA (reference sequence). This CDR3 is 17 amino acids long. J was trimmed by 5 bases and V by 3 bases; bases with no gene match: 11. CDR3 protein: CSARRPQLAGGHNEQFF. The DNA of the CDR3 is TGCAGTGCTAGGCGCCCTCAACTAGCGGGAGGCCACAATGAGCAGTTCTTC.

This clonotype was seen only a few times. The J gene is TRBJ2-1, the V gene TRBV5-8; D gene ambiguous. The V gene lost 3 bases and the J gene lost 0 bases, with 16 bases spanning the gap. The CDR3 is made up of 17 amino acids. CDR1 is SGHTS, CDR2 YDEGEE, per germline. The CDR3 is CASSWGYEVSSYNEQFF. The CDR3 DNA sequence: TGTGCCAGCAGCTGGGGATATGAGGTGAGCTCCTACAATGAGCAGTTCTTC. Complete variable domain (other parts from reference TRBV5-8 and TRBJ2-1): EAGVTQSPTHLIKTRGQQATLRCSPISGHTSVYWYQQALGLGLQFLLWYDEGEERNRGNFPPRFSGRQFPNYSSELNVNALELEDSALYLCASSWGYEVSSYNEQFFGPGTRLTVL.

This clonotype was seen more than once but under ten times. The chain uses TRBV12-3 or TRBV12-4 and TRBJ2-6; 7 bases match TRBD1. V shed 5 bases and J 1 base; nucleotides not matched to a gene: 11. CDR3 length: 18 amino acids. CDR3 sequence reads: CASSTYSGTVSGANVLTF. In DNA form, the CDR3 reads TGTGCCAGCAGTACCTACTCTGGGACAGTTTCTGGGGCCAACGTCCTGACTTTC.

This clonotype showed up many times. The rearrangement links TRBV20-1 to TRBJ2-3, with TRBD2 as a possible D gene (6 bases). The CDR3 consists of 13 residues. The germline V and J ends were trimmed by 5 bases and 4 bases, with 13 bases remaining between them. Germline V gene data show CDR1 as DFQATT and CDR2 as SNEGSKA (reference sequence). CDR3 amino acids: CSALSGTPDTQYF. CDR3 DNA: TGCAGTGCTTTATCCGGGACTCCAGATACGCAGTATTTT.

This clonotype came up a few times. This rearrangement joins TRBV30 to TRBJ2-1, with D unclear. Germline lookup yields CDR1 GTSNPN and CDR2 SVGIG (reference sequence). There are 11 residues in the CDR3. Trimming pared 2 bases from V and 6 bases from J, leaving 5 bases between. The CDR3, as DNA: TGTGCCTGGAGTACGGTCAATGAGCAGTTCTTC. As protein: CAWSTVNEQFF.

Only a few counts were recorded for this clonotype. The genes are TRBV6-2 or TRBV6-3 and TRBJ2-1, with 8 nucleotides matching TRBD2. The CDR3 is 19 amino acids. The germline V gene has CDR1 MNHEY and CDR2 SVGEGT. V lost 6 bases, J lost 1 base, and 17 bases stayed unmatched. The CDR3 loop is CASSPPGLGPQGSYNEQFF. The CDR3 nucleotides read TGTGCCAGCAGCCCACCGGGACTAGGCCCCCAGGGTTCCTACAATGAGCAGTTCTTC.

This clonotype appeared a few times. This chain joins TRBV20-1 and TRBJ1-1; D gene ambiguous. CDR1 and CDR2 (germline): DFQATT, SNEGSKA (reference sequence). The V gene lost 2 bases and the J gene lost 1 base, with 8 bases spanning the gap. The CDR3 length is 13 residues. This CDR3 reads CSARHLWNTEAFF. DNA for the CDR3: TGCAGTGCTAGACATTTGTGGAACACTGAAGCTTTCTTT.

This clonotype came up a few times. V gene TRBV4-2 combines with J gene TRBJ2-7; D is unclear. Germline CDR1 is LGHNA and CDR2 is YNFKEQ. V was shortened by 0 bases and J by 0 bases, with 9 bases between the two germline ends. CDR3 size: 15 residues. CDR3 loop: CASSQDPRSSYEQYF. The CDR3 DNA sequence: TGTGCCAGCAGCCAAGACCCTCGGAGCTCCTACGAGCAGTACTTC.